The 29 T cell receptor beta chains below all came from one sample that was sequenced in a study of blood T cells in healthy people across ages. Together with a sample-barcoded 5' primer, a J-beta primer mix was included in a second PCR lasting roughly 6 to 12 cycles. TCRdb reprocessed the 5' RACE reads via MiXCR and lists one record per CDR3 protein. Of 550,000 to 700,000 distinct CDR3 sequences listed, 25% to 30% were seen once; the top ten hold under 20%. The sequencing sample was made of blood. The receptors here all came from a woman aged 70-85 years in good health.

This chain uses TRBV6-4 with TRBJ2-2, with D uncertain. The CDR3 totals 13 residues. Germline V gene lookup returns CDR1 MRHNA and CDR2 SNTAGT. Trimming took 6 bases from V and 7 from J, leaving 12 bases between them. The CDR3 DNA follows: TGTGCCAGCAGACCAACGATAGGCGGGGAGCTGTTTTTT. This translates into CASRPTIGGELFF.

This chain links TRBV6-2 or TRBV6-3 with TRBJ2-2, with D hard to call. Germline V lookup: CDR1 MNHEY, CDR2 SVGEGT. This CDR3 contains 12 residues. Trimming pared 2 bases from V and 7 bases from J, leaving 5 bases between. The DNA for the CDR3 is TGTGCCAGCAGTTACGTTCACGGGGAGCTGTTTTTT. Its protein product is CASSYVHGELFF.

This clonotype was counted at least ten times. The genes are TRBV7-7 and TRBJ2-3; D unclear. V shed 1 base and J shed 2 bases, with 4 bases lying between them. CDR3 size: 13 residues. CDR1 SSHAT and CDR2 FNYEAQ come from the germline V gene (reference sequence). In DNA, the CDR3 is TGTGCCAGCAGCTTAGTCTACACAGATACGCAGTATTTT. The encoded protein is CASSLVYTDTQYF. Variable domain in full (rest from reference TRBV7-7 and TRBJ2-3): GAGVSQSPRYKVTKRGQDVTLRCDPISSHATLYWYQQALGQGPEFLTYFNYEAQPDKSGLPSDRFSAERPEGSISTLTIQRTEQRDSAMYRCASSLVYTDTQYFGPGTRLTVL.

The chain employs TRBV10-3 and TRBJ1-6; 7 nucleotides match TRBD1. The length of the CDR3 is 16 residues. Germline V gene data show CDR1 as ENHRY and CDR2 as SYGVKD. The junction had 15 bases not matched to a gene; V was cut back by 6 bases and J by 10 bases. The CDR3 loop is CAIRPSGGGATSPLHF. The DNA for the CDR3 is TGTGCCATCAGACCCTCAGGGGGGGGGGCAACCTCACCCCTCCACTTT.

This chain joins TRBV7-2 and TRBJ1-2; D unresolved. V was trimmed by 5 bases and J by 3 bases, leaving 10 bases between them. The length of the CDR3 is 13 residues. Per germline, CDR1 SGHTA and CDR2 FQGNSA. This CDR3 is CASSPALDYGYTF. CDR3 nucleotide sequence: TGTGCCAGCAGCCCCGCCCTTGACTATGGCTACACCTTC. Looking up the rest from reference TRBV7-2 and TRBJ1-2 gives the full variable domain: GAGVSQSPSNKVTEKGKDVELRCDPISGHTALYWYRQSLGQGLEFLIYFQGNSAPDKSGLPSDRFSAERTGGSVSTLTIQRTQQEDSAVYLCASSPALDYGYTFGSGTRLTVV.

The rearrangement uses TRBV3-1 and TRBJ2-2; TRBD1 matches 7 bases. The CDR3 covers 13 residues. V lost 6 bases, J lost 7 bases, and 5 bases stayed unmatched. The germline V gene encodes CDR1 LGHDT and CDR2 YNNKEL (reference sequence). As DNA, the CDR3 is TGTGCCAGCAGTTTACAGGGGTTCGGGGAGCTGTTTTTT. It translates to CASSLQGFGELFF.

This sequence joins TRBV6-1 and TRBJ2-3; TRBD1 is a possible D gene (6 bases). Trimming left V 0 bases short and J 0 bases short, with 7 bases between. The CDR3 extends over 15 amino acids. Germline CDR1 is MNHNS and CDR2 is SASEGT. CDR3 DNA sequence: TGTGCCAGCAGTGAAGCAGGGACAAGCACAGATACGCAGTATTTT. Translation gives CASSEAGTSTDTQYF.

The gene calls are TRBV2 and TRBJ1-4, with D uncertain. Trimming removed 5 bases at V and 8 bases at J, with 15 bases between. CDR1 and CDR2 from the germline V gene are SNHLY and FYNNEI. The CDR3 consists of 14 residues. The CDR3 is CASSIDGIAEKLFF. The DNA for the CDR3 is TGTGCCAGCAGTATTGACGGGATCGCCGAAAAACTGTTTTTT.

This clonotype was observed a few times. V and J are TRBV6-1 and TRBJ2-1, with TRBD1 matching over 7 bases. CDR3 length: 14 residues. Germline V CDR1 and CDR2: MNHNS, SASEGT. After removal of 5 bases from V and 5 bases from J, the junction contained 6 bases not matched to a gene. The CDR3 sequence is CASSQRDSHNEQFF. The CDR3, as DNA: TGTGCCAGCAGTCAAAGGGACAGTCACAATGAGCAGTTCTTC.

This clonotype was observed a handful of times. The CDR3 DNA follows: TGTGCCACCAGCAACGGGGGCAGGGGCGGACTAGGGGAAAAACTGTTTTTT. It specifies CATSNGGRGGLGEKLFF. This chain joins TRBV15 and TRBJ1-4, with D possibly being TRBD1 (6 bases). The germline V gene has CDR1 LNHNV and CDR2 YYDKDF (reference sequence). Between the trimmed V and J ends, which lost 4 bases and 8 bases, there was a span of 23 bases. CDR3 length equals 17 residues.

This clonotype turned up a few times. The chain uses TRBV4-2 and TRBJ2-3; 11 nucleotides match TRBD1. J gave up 4 bases and V 6 bases, and 15 bases lay outside the gene matches. The CDR3 totals 18 residues. Germline values: CDR1 LGHNA, CDR2 YNFKEQ. The DNA of the CDR3 is TGTGCCAGCAGTCAACTCCGGGACAGGGGGGATCTGGCAGATACGCAGTATTTT. It specifies CASSQLRDRGDLADTQYF.

The V and J genes are TRBV27 and TRBJ2-3; 12 nucleotides agree with TRBD2. Germline-derived CDR1 and CDR2 are MNHEY and SMNVEV (reference sequence). CDR3 size: 16 residues. J gave up 6 bases and V 6 bases, and 10 bases lay outside the gene matches. The CDR3 sequence: CASRMLAGGEWDTQYF. The CDR3 DNA is TGTGCCAGCAGAATGCTAGCGGGGGGGGAATGGGATACGCAGTATTTT.

This clonotype was picked up one time. The DNA for the CDR3 is TGCGCCAGCAGCTTGGCCGAGGCAGGTCATTCACCCCTCCACTTT. Translated, it gives CASSLAEAGHSPLHF. This rearrangement joins TRBV5-1 to TRBJ1-6; no clear D. This CDR3 has 15 residues. Germline CDR1 is SGHRS and CDR2 is YFSETQ. Trimming removed 0 bases from V and 8 bases from J, with 12 bases in between. The whole variable domain, remainder taken from reference TRBV5-1 and TRBJ1-6, is KAGVTQTPRYLIKTRGQQVTLSCSPISGHRSVSWYQQTPGQGLQFLFEYFSETQRNKGNFPGRFSGRQFSNSRSEMNVSTLELGDSALYLCASSLAEAGHSPLHFGNGTRLTVT.

This clonotype was counted a few times. This sequence joins TRBV11-3 and TRBJ2-7, with 8 bases that match TRBD1. CDR1 is SGHNT, CDR2 YENEEA, per germline. Losses at the gene ends were 1 base for V and 3 bases for J; bases not matched to a gene: 5. CDR3 size: 15 residues. The CDR3 region has the DNA TGTGCCAGCAGCTTAGGGACAGGGAACTTCTACGAGCAGTACTTC. Encoded protein: CASSLGTGNFYEQYF.

V and J are TRBV20-1 and TRBJ2-4, with a tentative D call TRBD2 (7 bases). V was trimmed by 3 bases and J by 5 bases, leaving 17 bases between them. The CDR3 runs to 15 residues. Per germline, CDR1 DFQATT and CDR2 SNEGSKA (reference sequence). CDR3 residues: CSASPARGRENIQYF. As DNA, the CDR3 is TGCAGTGCTAGCCCCGCAAGGGGGAGGGAAAACATTCAGTACTTC.

The chain recombines TRBV5-1 with TRBJ2-5; tentative D call: TRBD2 (6 bases). The V gene lost 3 bases and the J gene lost 1 base, with 10 bases spanning the gap. Germline loops: CDR1 SGHRS, CDR2 YFSETQ. This CDR3 has 14 residues. CDR3 coding DNA: TGCGCCAGCAGCTGGACGGGAGTCCAAGAGACCCAGTACTTC. Its protein is CASSWTGVQETQYF.

This clonotype was seen more than once but under ten times. V usage is TRBV7-3 and J usage is TRBJ2-7; TRBD1 aligns across 9 bases. This CDR3 spans 16 amino acids. Trimming removed 2 bases from V and 5 bases from J; junction bases left unmatched: 10. CDR1 and CDR2 (germline): SGHTA, FQGTGA. This CDR3 reads CASSLGWGQGNDEQYF. The CDR3 DNA reads TGTGCCAGCAGCTTAGGTTGGGGACAGGGCAACGACGAGCAGTACTTC.

The chain couples TRBV7-9 to TRBJ2-7, with D unresolved. The CDR3 extends over 16 amino acids. V gave up 4 bases and J gave up 7 bases, with 23 bases separating them. CDR1 and CDR2 (germline): SEHNR, FQNEAQ (reference sequence). CDR3 DNA sequence: TGTGCCAGCAGCTCACCACAGTCGTATGTATTTGGGGAGCAGTACTTC. This sequence encodes CASSSPQSYVFGEQYF.

A few counts support this clonotype. The genes are TRBV20-1 and TRBJ2-5; D is uncertain. Trimming removed 2 bases at V and 2 bases at J, with 6 bases between. Germline V gene sequence: CDR1 DFQATT, CDR2 SNEGSKA (reference sequence). The CDR3 totals 12 residues. In DNA, the CDR3 is TGCAGTGCTAGATGGGCACAAGAGACCCAGTACTTC. It specifies CSARWAQETQYF.

The chain joins TRBV2 to TRBJ2-7; D possibly corresponds to TRBD1 (6 bases). This CDR3 has 17 amino acids. Germline loops: CDR1 SNHLY, CDR2 FYNNEI. With 5 bases removed from V and 5 bases from J, the gap between germline ends came to 25 bases. CDR3 loop: CASSQTSRGHLGDEQYF. CDR3 DNA sequence: TGTGCCAGCAGTCAAACCTCCCGGGGACATTTAGGGGACGAGCAGTACTTC. Combining the CDR3 with reference TRBV2 and TRBJ2-7 gives the whole variable domain EPEVTQTPSHQVTQMGQEVILRCVPISNHLYFYWYRQILGQKVEFLVSFYNNEISEKSEIFDDQFSVERPDGSNFTLKIRSTKLEDSAMYFCASSQTSRGHLGDEQYFGPGTRLTVT.

The V and J genes are TRBV7-9 and TRBJ2-1, with D perhaps given as TRBD1 or TRBD2 (5 bases each). This CDR3 comprises 14 residues. The V end lost 1 base, the J end lost 9 bases, and 13 bases lay between the germline ends. The germline gives CDR1 SEHNR, CDR2 FQNEAQ (reference sequence). CDR3 DNA sequence: TGTGCCAGCAGCTTAGATACTATGAGGGGTGAGCAGTTCTTC. The encoded protein is CASSLDTMRGEQFF.

In its sample, this clonotype was seen a few times. The chain carries TRBV29-1 and TRBJ2-7, with TRBD1 identical over 7 bases. J gave up 3 bases and V 7 bases, and 3 bases lay outside the gene matches. The CDR3 loop spans 11 amino acids. Germline V gene lookup returns CDR1 SQVTM and CDR2 ANQGSEA. CDR3 amino acids: CSGRDSYEQYF. The CDR3 DNA reads TGCAGCGGCCGGGACAGCTACGAGCAGTACTTC.

This clonotype was seen a handful of times. The rearrangement joins TRBV25-1 to TRBJ1-6, with D uncertain. The CDR3 has 14 residues. Trimming removed 3 bases from V and 10 bases from J, with 13 bases in between. Germline assignment: CDR1 MGHDK and CDR2 SYGVNS. CDR3 in DNA: TGTGCCAGCAGTGATCCTAAGAGGGTGTCACCCCTCCACTTT. This sequence encodes CASSDPKRVSPLHF.

This clonotype was observed a few times. The chain couples TRBV29-1 to TRBJ2-5; a weak D match, TRBD2 (5 bases). The CDR3 spans 11 residues. Trimming removed 4 bases at V and 3 bases at J, with 6 bases between. Germline CDR1 is SQVTM and CDR2 is ANQGSEA. This CDR3 is CSVGEKETQYF. Here the CDR3 DNA reads TGCAGCGTTGGGGAGAAAGAGACCCAGTACTTC.

In its sample, this clonotype was seen many times. The gene calls are TRBV7-3 and TRBJ2-1; 8 nucleotides align to TRBD2. After removal of 6 bases from V and 0 bases from J, the junction contained 7 bases not matched to a gene. Germline CDR1 and CDR2: SGHTA and FQGTGA. The CDR3 covers 16 residues. The CDR3 coding sequence is TGTGCCAGCAGTCGGCTGGCGGGGGGCTCCTACAATGAGCAGTTCTTC. It yields the protein CASSRLAGGSYNEQFF.

V and J are TRBV29-1 and TRBJ2-1; D gene uncertain. The CDR3 covers 13 residues. The V gene lost 2 bases and the J gene lost 4 bases, with 9 bases spanning the gap. Germline V CDR1 and CDR2: SQVTM, ANQGSEA. The CDR3 region has the DNA TGCAGCGTTGAACAGCAGACGTACAATGAGCAGTTCTTC. It codes for CSVEQQTYNEQFF.

This clonotype was recorded a few times. The V and J genes are TRBV5-1 and TRBJ2-5; D tentatively reads TRBD1 or TRBD2 (5 bases each). The CDR3 is made up of 14 amino acids. The V end was cut by 2 bases, the J end by 4 bases, with 12 bases between. CDR1 and CDR2 from the germline V gene are SGHRS and YFSETQ. The CDR3 DNA follows: TGCGCCAGCAGCTTTCCGGGGCCGGGAGAGACCCAGTACTTC. Translated: CASSFPGPGETQYF.

The rearrangement links TRBV7-2 to TRBJ2-5; D gene unclear. Judging by the DNA end, TRBJ2-1 fits better; the J call may be wrong. In germline, CDR1 is SGHTA, CDR2 FQGNSA. The CDR3 covers 11 residues. The CDR3 nucleotides are TGTGCCAGCAGCTTAGCAGTTGAGCAGTTCTTC. Its translation is CASSLAVEQFF.

This clonotype was counted a few times. The chain employs TRBV3-1 and TRBJ1-2; a weak D match, TRBD1 (5 bases). V was cut by 3 bases and J by 8 bases, with 10 bases left in between. CDR3 length: 12 amino acids. Per germline, CDR1 LGHDT and CDR2 YNNKEL (reference sequence). In nucleotides, the CDR3 is TGTGCCAGCAGCCAGGGGGGGATGGGCTACACCTTC. Protein sequence: CASSQGGMGYTF.